A single sample is the source of the 5 T cell receptor beta chains below, sequenced in a study of T cell repertoires in cytomegalovirus infection. TCRdb called the reads again in MiXCR, with one record for every CDR3 protein. The sample has 800,000 to 950,000 distinct CDR3 sequences, less than 35% seen once. Their antigen targets remain unknown. The specimen was cultured CD8+ T cells from PBMCs, collected from culture after CMV antigen stimulation. Every receptor here comes from a human donor in good health (CMV status not recorded). Some clones in this sample may be carry-over from other donors' samples.

The chain uses TRBV12-3 or TRBV12-4 and TRBJ1-5; TRBD1 is a possible D gene (6 bases). V was trimmed by 5 bases and J by 0 bases, leaving 17 bases between them. The CDR3 runs to 17 residues. Here the CDR3 reads CASSQVSGAPSNQPQHF. The CDR3 DNA reads TGTGCCAGCAGTCAGGTATCGGGGGCCCCTAGCAATCAGCCCCAGCATTTT.

Only a few counts were recorded for this clonotype. The genes are TRBV4-1 and TRBJ1-6; unclear D gene. Germline-derived CDR1 and CDR2 are MGHRA and YSYEKL. The CDR3 is 16 residues long. Trimming removed 1 base at V and 7 bases at J, with 14 bases between. CDR3 sequence: CASSQADRIKNSPLHF. As DNA, the CDR3 is TGCGCCAGCAGCCAAGCTGACCGGATTAAAAATTCACCCCTCCACTTT.

This clonotype has just one count. The V and J genes are TRBV24-1 and TRBJ2-1; perhaps TRBD1 as D (5 bases). Between the trimmed V and J ends, which lost 1 base and 2 bases, there was a span of 23 bases. Germline CDR1 and CDR2: KGHDR and SFDVKD. The CDR3 has 20 residues. This chain's CDR3 is CATSDFGRDTPVPTYNEQFF. CDR3 in DNA: TGTGCCACCAGTGATTTCGGCAGGGATACCCCTGTGCCGACCTACAATGAGCAGTTCTTC.

Regarding this clonotype: An end of the junction differs from the germline gene, which may be a read error. The genes are TRBV7-9 and TRBJ1-2; no definite D call. The CDR3 runs 13 residues. Looked up from germline, CDR1 is SEHNR and CDR2 is FQNEAQ (reference sequence). In nucleotides, the CDR3 is TGTGTCAGCAGTAAGGACGACCCATATGGCTACACCTTC. It specifies CVSSKDDPYGYTF.

The chain links TRBV4-1 to TRBJ2-6, with a weak D call TRBD2 (5 bases). CDR1 is MGHRA and CDR2 is YSYEKL in the germline V gene. V was clipped by 3 bases and J by 0 bases, with 15 bases between them. The length of the CDR3 is 18 residues. The CDR3 sequence is CASSQSPPGISGANVLTF. In DNA, the CDR3 is TGCGCCAGCAGCCAGTCACCCCCGGGAATCTCTGGGGCCAACGTCCTGACTTTC.